Following are 11 T cell receptor beta chains from one sample sequenced in a study of OX40 agonist ivuxolimab in advanced cancers. Using immunoSEQ multiplex PCR, the repertoire was profiled, and TCRdb retains in-frame clones only, with some absent. The sample includes approximately 28,000 clones, approximately 84% of them seen just once. Sequenced material: CD4+ or CD8+ T cells sorted from blood, taken in a trial of the OX40 agonist ivuxolimab. The receptors here all came from an adult with an advanced solid tumor such as melanoma, head and neck, liver or kidney cancer.

The rearrangement links TRBV5-4 to TRBJ2-1; D possibly corresponds to TRBD1 (5 bases). Trimming took 2 bases from V and 4 from J, leaving 7 bases between them. CDR3 size: 13 residues. CDR1 SGHNT and CDR2 YYREEE come from the germline V gene (reference sequence). CDR3 sequence: CASSLDRYNEQFF. The CDR3 nucleotides read TGTGCCAGCAGCTTAGACAGATACAATGAGCAGTTCTTC.

V is TRBV11-2 and J is TRBJ2-1, with D perhaps given as TRBD1 or TRBD2 (5 bases each). The CDR3 consists of 14 residues. V lost 0 bases and J 10 bases, leaving 13 bases between the germline ends. CDR1 is SGHAT and CDR2 is FQNNGV in the germline V gene. In DNA, the CDR3 is TGTGCCAGCAGCTTAGAATTCGGGGCTTGGGAGCAGTTCTTC. This translates into CASSLEFGAWEQFF.

J is TRBJ1-1 and V is TRBV7-2; unclear D gene. In germline, CDR1 is SGHTA, CDR2 FQGNSA. The V and J ends lost 2 bases and 1 base respectively, with 5 bases between them. The CDR3 length is 13 residues. CDR3 nucleotide sequence: TGTGCCAGCAGCTTAATCCCGAACACTGAAGCTTTCTTT. This gives the protein CASSLIPNTEAFF.

V and J are TRBV19 and TRBJ2-4; D gene uncertain. V lost 5 bases to trimming and J lost 3 bases, with 11 bases between them. The length of the CDR3 is 14 residues. From germline, CDR1 is LNHDA and CDR2 SQIVND (reference sequence). This CDR3 is CASSLRDGKNIQYF. CDR3 bases: TGTGCCAGTAGTCTCCGTGACGGCAAAAACATTCAGTACTTC.

In its sample, this clone ranks as medium-sized. This chain connects TRBV15 to TRBJ2-1; D perhaps matches TRBD1 (6 bases). Trimming shortened V by 5 bases and J by 5 bases, and 19 bases separated the two germline ends. The CDR3 is 16 residues long. The germline V gene has CDR1 LNHNV and CDR2 YYDKDF (reference sequence). The CDR3 region has the DNA TGTGCCACCAGCGGACAGCCCCAGGGGTCAAACAATGAGCAGTTCTTC. Protein: CATSGQPQGSNNEQFF.

This clone showed up just a few times. V gene TRBV4-2 combines with J gene TRBJ2-7; a weak D match, TRBD2 (7 bases). The V end lost 0 bases, the J end lost 0 bases, and 15 bases lay between the germline ends. There are 17 residues in the CDR3. The germline V gene encodes CDR1 LGHNA and CDR2 YNFKEQ. The CDR3 DNA reads as TGTGCCAGCAGCCAAGACGGGGGGCTCTCGCCCTCCTACGAGCAGTACTTC. Translating it yields CASSQDGGLSPSYEQYF.

This chain joins TRBV2 and TRBJ2-1, with D maybe TRBD2 (6 bases). CDR3 length equals 15 residues. V was trimmed by 10 bases and J by 1 base, leaving 17 bases between them. Germline V gives CDR1 SNHLY, CDR2 FYNNEI. The CDR3 DNA reads TGTGCCACCCCAGGCACCCTAGCGTCCTACAATGAGCAGTTCTTC. Amino acid sequence: CATPGTLASYNEQFF.

CDR3 loop: CASRNPGGQGPFKNTEAFF. CDR3 nucleotides: TGTGCCAGCAGGAATCCTGGGGGGCAGGGGCCCTTTAAAAACACTGAAGCTTTCTTT. The chain couples TRBV2 to TRBJ1-1, with a possible D match to TRBD1 (6 bases). The germline CDR1 and CDR2 sequences are SNHLY and FYNNEI. Deletions cut 6 bases from V and 2 bases from J, with 28 bases between. The CDR3 has 19 residues.

The genes are TRBV5-1 and TRBJ2-5, with a possible D match to TRBD2 (6 bases). This CDR3 has 16 amino acids. Germline V lookup: CDR1 SGHRS, CDR2 YFSETQ. V was clipped by 6 bases and J by 2 bases, with 20 bases between them. The CDR3 protein is CASNYTAPSEQETQYF. CDR3 nucleotides: TGCGCCAGCAACTATACAGCTCCTAGCGAACAAGAGACCCAGTACTTC.

The chain couples TRBV18 to TRBJ2-7; 9 bases are a match to TRBD1. The V gene end was trimmed by 5 bases and the J gene end by 4 bases; junction bases not matched to a gene: 9. Germline CDR1 reads KGHSH; CDR2 reads LQKENI. The CDR3 sequence is 15 residues long. CDR3 in DNA: TGTGCCAGCTCAGCAACACAGGGGGCCGGTTACGAGCAGTACTTC. This translates into CASSATQGAGYEQYF.

The V gene is TRBV27, the J gene TRBJ2-1, with D maybe TRBD2 (6 bases). The CDR3 is made up of 14 amino acids. V gave up 3 bases and J gave up 2 bases, with 8 bases separating them. Germline CDR1 MNHEY, CDR2 SMNVEV (reference sequence). The CDR3 loop is CASSLGGTYNEQFF. The CDR3 DNA reads TGTGCCAGCAGTTTGGGAGGAACCTACAATGAGCAGTTCTTC.